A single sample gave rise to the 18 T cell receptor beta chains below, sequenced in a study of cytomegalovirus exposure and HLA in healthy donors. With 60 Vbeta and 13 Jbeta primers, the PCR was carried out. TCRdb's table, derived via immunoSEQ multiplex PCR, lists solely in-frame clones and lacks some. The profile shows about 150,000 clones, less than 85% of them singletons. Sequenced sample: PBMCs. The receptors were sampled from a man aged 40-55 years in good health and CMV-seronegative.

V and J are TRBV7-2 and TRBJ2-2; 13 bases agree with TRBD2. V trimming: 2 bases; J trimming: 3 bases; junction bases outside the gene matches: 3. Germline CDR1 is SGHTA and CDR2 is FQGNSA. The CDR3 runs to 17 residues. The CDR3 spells CASSLPGLAGHTGELFF. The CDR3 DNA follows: TGTGCCAGCAGCTTACCGGGACTAGCGGGGCACACCGGGGAGCTGTTTTTT.

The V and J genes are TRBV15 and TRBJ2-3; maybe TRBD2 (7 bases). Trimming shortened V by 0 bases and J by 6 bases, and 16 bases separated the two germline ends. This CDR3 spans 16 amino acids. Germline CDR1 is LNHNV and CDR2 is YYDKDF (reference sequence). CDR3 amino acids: CATSRDLEGGWDTQYF. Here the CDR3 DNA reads TGTGCCACCAGCAGAGATCTAGAGGGGGGGTGGGATACGCAGTATTTT. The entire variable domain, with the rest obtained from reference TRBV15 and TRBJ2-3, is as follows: DAMVIQNPRYQVTQFGKPVTLSCSQTLNHNVMYWYQQKSSQAPKLLFHYYDKDFNNEADTPDNFQSRRPNTSFCFLDIRSPGLGDTAMYLCATSRDLEGGWDTQYFGPGTRLTVL.

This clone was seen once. The CDR3 DNA follows: TGTGCCAGCATCCCGGGACAGGGCCGATATGGCTACACCTTC. It is translated as CASIPGQGRYGYTF. The genes are TRBV27 and TRBJ1-2; 9 nucleotides agree with TRBD1. The V gene's germline CDR1 is MNHEY and CDR2 SMNVEV (reference sequence). The CDR3 sequence is 14 residues long. Trimming took 7 bases from V and 5 from J; bases not matched to a gene: 8.

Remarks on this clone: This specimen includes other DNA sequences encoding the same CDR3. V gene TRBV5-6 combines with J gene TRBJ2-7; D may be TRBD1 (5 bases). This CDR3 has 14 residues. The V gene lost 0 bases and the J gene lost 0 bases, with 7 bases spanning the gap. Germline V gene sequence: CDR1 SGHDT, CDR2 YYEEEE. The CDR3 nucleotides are TGTGCCAGCAGCTTGGGACAGAGCTCCTACGAGCAGTACTTC. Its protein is CASSLGQSSYEQYF.

CDR3 coding DNA: TGTGCCAGTAGTAGACCTGCGGGGGGGCCCACTCAAGAGACCCAGTACTTC. Protein product: CASSRPAGGPTQETQYF. The chain has TRBV19 and TRBJ2-5; 9 nucleotides agree with TRBD2. Losses at the gene ends were 4 bases for V and 2 bases for J; bases not matched to a gene: 11. Germline V lookup: CDR1 LNHDA, CDR2 SQIVND (reference sequence). The CDR3 totals 17 residues. The whole variable domain, remainder taken from reference TRBV19 and TRBJ2-5, is DGGITQSPKYLFRKEGQNVTLSCEQNLNHDAMYWYRQDPGQGLRLIYYSQIVNDFQKGDIAEGYSVSREKKESFPLTVTSAQKNPTAFYLCASSRPAGGPTQETQYFGPGTRLLVL.

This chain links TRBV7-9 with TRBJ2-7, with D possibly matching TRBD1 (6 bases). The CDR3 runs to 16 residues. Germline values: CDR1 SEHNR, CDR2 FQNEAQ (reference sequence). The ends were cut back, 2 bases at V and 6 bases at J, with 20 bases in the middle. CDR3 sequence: CASSLTLVGQSGEQYF. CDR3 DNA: TGTGCCAGCAGCTTAACTTTGGTAGGACAGTCTGGCGAGCAGTACTTC. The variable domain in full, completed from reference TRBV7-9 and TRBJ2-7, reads DTGVSQNPRHKITKRGQNVTFRCDPISEHNRLYWYRQTLGQGPEFLTYFQNEAQLEKSRLLSDRFSAERPKGSFSTLEIQRTEQGDSAMYLCASSLTLVGQSGEQYFGPGTRLTVT.

CDR3 DNA sequence: TGCGCCAGCAGCCAAGGGACTAGCACAGATACGCAGTATTTT. Translating gives CASSQGTSTDTQYF. The chain links TRBV4-3 to TRBJ2-3; TRBD2 might be the D (5 bases). This CDR3 contains 14 residues. Germline V gene data show CDR1 as LGHNA and CDR2 as YSLEER. The V and J ends lost 1 base and 0 bases respectively, with 5 bases between them.

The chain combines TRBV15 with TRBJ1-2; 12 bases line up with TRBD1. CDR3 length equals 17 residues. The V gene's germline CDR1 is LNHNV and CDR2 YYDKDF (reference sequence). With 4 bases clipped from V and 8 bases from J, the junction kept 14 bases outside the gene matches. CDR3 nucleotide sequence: TGTGCCACCAGCACGGGCGGGACAGGGGGCACGCTGTGGGGCTACACCTTC. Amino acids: CATSTGGTGGTLWGYTF. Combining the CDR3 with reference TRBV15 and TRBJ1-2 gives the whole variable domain DAMVIQNPRYQVTQFGKPVTLSCSQTLNHNVMYWYQQKSSQAPKLLFHYYDKDFNNEADTPDNFQSRRPNTSFCFLDIRSPGLGDTAMYLCATSTGGTGGTLWGYTFGSGTRLTVV.

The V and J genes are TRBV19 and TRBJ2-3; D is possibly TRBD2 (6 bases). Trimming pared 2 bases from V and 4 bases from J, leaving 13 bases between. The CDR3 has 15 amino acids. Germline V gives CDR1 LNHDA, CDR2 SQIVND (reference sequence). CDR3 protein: CASSISSEAADTQYF. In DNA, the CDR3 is TGTGCCAGTAGTATATCTAGCGAGGCAGCAGATACGCAGTATTTT.

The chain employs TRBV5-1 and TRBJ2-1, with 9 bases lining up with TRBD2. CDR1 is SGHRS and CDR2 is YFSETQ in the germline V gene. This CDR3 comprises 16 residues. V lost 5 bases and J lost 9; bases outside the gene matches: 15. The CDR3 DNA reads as TGCGCCAGCAGATTCGACAGATCTAGCGGGAAGACTGAGCAGTTCTTC. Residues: CASRFDRSSGKTEQFF.

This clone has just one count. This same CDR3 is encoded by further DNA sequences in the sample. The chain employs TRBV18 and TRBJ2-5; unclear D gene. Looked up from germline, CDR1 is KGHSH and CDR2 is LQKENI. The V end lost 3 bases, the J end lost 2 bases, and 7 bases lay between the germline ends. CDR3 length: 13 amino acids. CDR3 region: CASSPRQQETQYF. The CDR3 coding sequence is TGTGCCAGCTCACCGCGGCAGCAAGAGACCCAGTACTTC.

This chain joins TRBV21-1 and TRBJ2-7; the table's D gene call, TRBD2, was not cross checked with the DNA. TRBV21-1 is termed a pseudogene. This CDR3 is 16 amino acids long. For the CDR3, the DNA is TGTGCCAGCAGCACAAATAGGGGGACTAGTACTTGCGAGCAGTACTTC. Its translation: CASSTNRGTSTCEQYF.

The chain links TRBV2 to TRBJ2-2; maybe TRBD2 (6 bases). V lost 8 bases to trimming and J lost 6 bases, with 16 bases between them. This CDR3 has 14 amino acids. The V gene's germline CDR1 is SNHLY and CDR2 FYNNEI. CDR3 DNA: TGTGCCAGCGGGGCCCGGGAGCCACCCGGGGAGCTGTTTTTT. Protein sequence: CASGAREPPGELFF.

For the CDR3, the DNA is TGTGCCAGCAGCTTAGGCCAGGGGGACACTGAAGCTTTCTTT. Protein sequence: CASSLGQGDTEAFF. The chain is built from TRBV7-6 and TRBJ1-1; 7 bases align to TRBD1. Germline CDR1 reads SGHVS; CDR2 reads FNYEAQ. The CDR3 is 14 amino acids. V was clipped by 1 base and J by 3 bases; unmatched bases: 2.

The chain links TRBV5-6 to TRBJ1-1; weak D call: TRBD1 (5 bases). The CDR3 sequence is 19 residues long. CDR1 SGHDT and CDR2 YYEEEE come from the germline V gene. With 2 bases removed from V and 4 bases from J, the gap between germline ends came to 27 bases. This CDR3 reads CASSFRGAGKRPLGTEAFF. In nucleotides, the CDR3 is TGTGCCAGCAGCTTTAGAGGTGCAGGGAAAAGGCCCTTGGGCACTGAAGCTTTCTTT.

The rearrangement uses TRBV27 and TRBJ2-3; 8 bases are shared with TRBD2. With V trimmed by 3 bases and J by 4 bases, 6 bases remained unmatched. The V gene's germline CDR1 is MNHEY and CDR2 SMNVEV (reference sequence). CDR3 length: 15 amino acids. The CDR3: CASSFWRGVADTQYF. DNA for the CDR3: TGTGCCAGCAGTTTTTGGCGGGGGGTGGCAGATACGCAGTATTTT.

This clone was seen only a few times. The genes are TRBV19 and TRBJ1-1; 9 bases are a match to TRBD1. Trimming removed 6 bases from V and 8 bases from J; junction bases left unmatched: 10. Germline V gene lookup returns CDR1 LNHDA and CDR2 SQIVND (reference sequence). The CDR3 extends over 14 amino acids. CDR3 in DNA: TGTGCCAGTAGCCTTCTGACAGGGGGGAACGAAGCTTTCTTT. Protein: CASSLLTGGNEAFF.

CDR3 bases: TGCGCCAGCACGGGACTAGCGGGGGGGTTCCTCACAGATACGCAGTATTTT. Protein sequence: CASTGLAGGFLTDTQYF. The chain joins TRBV5-1 to TRBJ2-3, with 16 bases lining up with TRBD2. Germline-derived CDR1 and CDR2 are SGHRS and YFSETQ. The CDR3 is made up of 17 amino acids. With 6 bases clipped from V and 2 bases from J, the junction kept 6 bases outside the gene matches.